Listed below are T cell receptor beta chains from one sample, sequenced in a study of blood T cell repertoires in COVID-19. Sequencing was performed with immunoSEQ multiplex PCR; in TCRdb, only in-frame clones are kept and a portion is missing. In the table there are 150,000 to 200,000 clones, nearly 80% of which are singletons. Sequenced sample: PBMCs or T cells enriched from blood (not recorded which). The origin of the receptors is a man aged 55 to 70 who had been exposed to COVID-19. Both conserved end residues are part of each CDR3. D genes are given only for firm matches. Only some rows state a clone size, as once, few, many or a class for expanded clones.

clone_size	cdr3_length	v_call	d_call	j_call	cdr3_nt	cdr3_aa
NA	15	TRBV18	TRBD1	TRBJ1-2	TGTGCCAGCTCACCAGGGGACAGGGAAAACTATGGCTACACCTTC	CASSPGDRENYGYTF
NA	17	TRBV9	TRBD2	TRBJ2-3	TGTGCCAGCAGCGTGGAAGGAGCGGGAGGACCTCAAGGTACGCAGTATTTT	CASSVEGAGGPQGTQYF
NA	15	TRBV5-1	NA	TRBJ1-2	TGCGCCAGCAGCTTGTCCGGGAAAGCCAACTATGGCTACACCTTC	CASSLSGKANYGYTF
NA	15	TRBV4-1	TRBD1	TRBJ2-5	TGCGCCAGCAGCCAAGATGGACAGGGGGGAGAGACCCAGTACTTC	CASSQDGQGGETQYF
NA	18	TRBV10-1	TRBD2	TRBJ2-7	TGCGCCAGCAGTGAGTTCGGCCTAGCGGGAGGGAAGGTCTACGAGCAGTACTTC	CASSEFGLAGGKVYEQYF
NA	18	TRBV10-3	NA	TRBJ1-1	TGTGCCATCAGTGAGCTCAGGGGCCCAGGGCGCGGGGGGACTGAAGCTTTCTTT	CAISELRGPGRGGTEAFF
NA	14	TRBV7-3	TRBD1	TRBJ1-2	TGTGCCAGCAGCCAGGGACAGGGGACTTATGGCTACACCTTC	CASSQGQGTYGYTF
once	13	TRBV7-2	NA	TRBJ2-1	TGTGCCAGCAGCTCCTCCGGGACAATTGTACAGTTCTTC	CASSSSGTIVQFF
NA	12	TRBV6-5	TRBD1	TRBJ1-3	TGTGCCAGCAGCTCGACAGGGGACACCATATATTTT	CASSSTGDTIYF
NA	13	TRBV9	NA	TRBJ1-4	TGTGCCAGCAGCGAGATGGGGCATGAAAAACTGTTTTTT	CASSEMGHEKLFF
NA	14	TRBV30	NA	TRBJ2-3	TGTGCCTGGAGTACGGGGTTGGGCACAGATACGCAGTATTTT	CAWSTGLGTDTQYF
NA	14	TRBV9	NA	TRBJ2-1	TGTGCCAGCAGCGTAGGATTTACGGGAAATGAGCAGTTCTTC	CASSVGFTGNEQFF
once	16	TRBV19	NA	TRBJ1-3	TGTGCCAGTAGTATATCCTCAGGGAACTCTGGAAACACCATATATTTT	CASSISSGNSGNTIYF